The source of this T cell receptor (beta chain) is a study of cytomegalovirus exposure and HLA in healthy donors. The primer mix had 60 Vbeta and 13 Jbeta primers. Clones were read by immunoSEQ multiplex PCR, and TCRdb kept only the in-frame ones, dropping some. The data show approximately 110,000 clones, 75% to 85% seen once. CDR3 length: 17 residues. V was pared by 6 bases and J by 3 bases, with 9 bases of the junction left unmatched. Germline V gene sequence: CDR1 MDHEN, CDR2 SYDVKM. Remarks on this clone: Its antigen is not known.

Study conclusions and caveats: Being productive about 87% or about 30% of the time was typical of most TCR beta V segments in an earlier analysis.

The sequenced material came from PBMCs. The sequence was obtained from a man between 18 and 35 years old in good health and CMV-seronegative. The gene calls are TRBV28 and TRBJ2-4; TRBD2 matches 12 bases. As DNA, the CDR3 is TGTGCCAGCAGGGGCTGGACTAGCGGGATCGGCAAAAACATTCAGTACTTC. Translating it yields CASRGWTSGIGKNIQYF.